This TCR beta chain came from a study of beta chain features in type 1 diabetes. Broader study findings: Type 1 diabetes patients had TCRB CDR3s that were shorter (moderately but significantly so) in all four CD4+ subsets. Among type 1 diabetes patients, VDJ junctions had fewer insertions and more deletions.

V dropped 4 bases and J dropped 1 base, with 5 bases sitting between them. CDR3 length equals 13 residues. Germline CDR1 and CDR2: SNHLY and FYNNEI. This clone occurred a few times. Its antigen is unidentified. Expressed TCRB transcripts got sequenced, as all isolated RNA was reverse transcribed. Sequencing used immunoSEQ multiplex PCR; TCRdb keeps in-frame clones, though not all of them. The repertoire holds 600,000 to 700,000 clones, with around 11% as singletons. The J gene is TRBJ2-4, the V gene TRBV2, with TRBD2 as a possible D gene (5 bases). Sequencing was performed on naive CD4+ T cells from blood. The origin of this receptor is a man aged 25 to 40 with type 1 diabetes. The CDR3 sequence: CASSGGAKNIQYF. The CDR3 bases are TGTGCCAGCAGTGGCGGGGCCAAAAACATTCAGTACTTC.